This is a list of T cell receptor beta chains from one sample in a study of CD8+ T cells in alopecia areata. Generated by immunoSEQ multiplex PCR, the TCRdb table keeps only in-frame clones and is missing some. The sample comprises 130,000 to 150,000 clones, approximately 80% of which are singletons, and roughly 25% rests with the top ten. The source material was CD8+ T cells sorted from blood, sampled at week 4, from a patient treated with tofacitinib. These receptors were taken from a human donor with alopecia areata. The CDR3 runs from the conserved cysteine through the conserved F or W. Fields, in order: CDR3 protein, CDR3 DNA, clone size, V gene, D gene, J gene. D genes are given only for firm matches. Clone sizes are given selectively: once, few, many, or a class where the clone is expanded.

CDR3 protein: CASSLGQGGLNEQFF
CDR3 DNA: TGTGCCAGCAGCCTGGGACAGGGGGGCCTAAATGAGCAGTTCTTC
clone size: NA
V gene: TRBV13
D gene: TRBD1
J gene: TRBJ2-1

CDR3 protein: CASSPKTGTYEQYF
CDR3 DNA: TGTGCCAGCAGTCCAAAGACAGGAACCTACGAGCAGTACTTC
clone size: few
V gene: TRBV27
D gene: NA
J gene: TRBJ2-7

CDR3 protein: CSVEYDRDRYNEQFF
CDR3 DNA: TGCAGCGTTGAATATGACAGGGATCGTTACAATGAGCAGTTCTTC
clone size: NA
V gene: TRBV29-1
D gene: TRBD1
J gene: TRBJ2-1

CDR3 protein: CASSFGTASYEQYF
CDR3 DNA: TGTGCCAGCAGCTTCGGGACTGCTTCCTACGAGCAGTACTTC
clone size: NA
V gene: TRBV7-9
D gene: NA
J gene: TRBJ2-7

CDR3 protein: CASSLAQGKDGYTF
CDR3 DNA: TGTGCCAGCAGCTTGGCACAGGGGAAAGATGGCTACACCTTC
clone size: NA
V gene: TRBV5-8
D gene: TRBD1
J gene: TRBJ1-2

CDR3 protein: CASSQDWDSESYEQYF
CDR3 DNA: TGCGCCAGCAGCCAAGATTGGGATAGCGAGTCATACGAGCAGTACTTC
clone size: NA
V gene: TRBV4-3
D gene: NA
J gene: TRBJ2-7

CDR3 protein: CASSQSNPGMWDYSNQPQHF
CDR3 DNA: TGCGCCAGCAGTCAATCGAACCCGGGGATGTGGGATTATAGCAATCAGCCCCAGCATTTT
clone size: NA
V gene: TRBV23-1
D gene: NA
J gene: TRBJ1-5

CDR3 protein: CASSSPDGSLNEQFF
CDR3 DNA: TGTGCCAGCAGCTCCCCTGACGGTTCGCTTAATGAGCAGTTCTTC
clone size: NA
V gene: TRBV11-2
D gene: NA
J gene: TRBJ2-1

CDR3 protein: CASSPGSEQFF
CDR3 DNA: TGCGCCAGCAGCCCCGGTAGTGAGCAGTTCTTC
clone size: few
V gene: TRBV4-1
D gene: NA
J gene: TRBJ2-1

CDR3 protein: CASSEGTSARTDTQYF
CDR3 DNA: TGTGCCAGCAGTGAGGGGACTAGCGCTCGCACAGATACGCAGTATTTT
clone size: NA
V gene: TRBV2
D gene: TRBD2
J gene: TRBJ2-3

CDR3 protein: CASSFAGGSNEQFF
CDR3 DNA: TGTGCCAGCAGTTTTGCGGGGGGGTCAAATGAGCAGTTCTTC
clone size: NA
V gene: TRBV27
D gene: TRBD2
J gene: TRBJ2-1

CDR3 protein: CASSAGEGGELFF
CDR3 DNA: TGTGCCAGCAGCGCCGGGGAAGGCGGGGAGCTGTTTTTT
clone size: NA
V gene: TRBV5-4
D gene: NA
J gene: TRBJ2-2

CDR3 protein: CSVAPGAGGELFF
CDR3 DNA: TGCAGCGTTGCCCCGGGCGCGGGCGGGGAGCTGTTTTTT
clone size: NA
V gene: TRBV29-1
D gene: NA
J gene: TRBJ2-2

CDR3 protein: CSVETGLVREQFF
CDR3 DNA: TGCAGCGTTGAAACCGGGCTAGTTCGTGAGCAGTTCTTC
clone size: NA
V gene: TRBV29-1
D gene: NA
J gene: TRBJ2-1

CDR3 protein: CASSFKQGTEAFF
CDR3 DNA: TGTGCCAGCAGCTTCAAACAGGGCACTGAAGCTTTCTTT
clone size: NA
V gene: TRBV7-6
D gene: NA
J gene: TRBJ1-1

CDR3 protein: CASSYKRPSTGELFF
CDR3 DNA: TGTGCCAGCAGTTACAAGAGGCCCAGCACCGGGGAGCTGTTTTTT
clone size: NA
V gene: TRBV6-6
D gene: NA
J gene: TRBJ2-2

CDR3 protein: CASSFRLAGSQETQYF
CDR3 DNA: TGCGCCAGCAGCTTCCGACTAGCGGGGAGTCAAGAGACCCAGTACTTC
clone size: once
V gene: TRBV5-1
D gene: TRBD2
J gene: TRBJ2-5

CDR3 protein: CASSQDETTTYEQYF
CDR3 DNA: TGTGCCAGCAGCCAAGACGAGACTACCACCTACGAGCAGTACTTC
clone size: NA
V gene: TRBV14
D gene: NA
J gene: TRBJ2-7

CDR3 protein: CASSSPLGTGSYEQYF
CDR3 DNA: TGTGCCAGCAGCTCCCCGTTGGGGACTGGGTCCTACGAGCAGTACTTC
clone size: NA
V gene: TRBV7-9
D gene: NA
J gene: TRBJ2-7

CDR3 protein: CAISESTLGPSSGNTIYF
CDR3 DNA: TGTGCCATCAGTGAGTCAACCCTTGGACCGAGCTCTGGAAACACCATATATTTT
clone size: few
V gene: TRBV10-3
D gene: NA
J gene: TRBJ1-3

CDR3 protein: CASSLDSGGPTDTQYF
CDR3 DNA: TGTGCCAGCAGCTTAGATTCTGGGGGTCCCACAGATACGCAGTATTTT
clone size: NA
V gene: TRBV11-2
D gene: NA
J gene: TRBJ2-3

CDR3 protein: CAAETGDPYNEQFF
CDR3 DNA: TGTGCCGCTGAGACAGGGGACCCTTACAATGAGCAGTTCTTC
clone size: once
V gene: TRBV30
D gene: TRBD1
J gene: TRBJ2-1

CDR3 protein: CATSRVVGGSTDTQYF
CDR3 DNA: TGTGCCACCAGCAGAGTGGTGGGGGGAAGCACAGATACGCAGTATTTT
clone size: NA
V gene: TRBV15
D gene: NA
J gene: TRBJ2-3